Below, 25 T cell receptor beta chains from the same sample are listed, as sequenced in a study of blood T cells in healthy people across ages (dated by TCRdb to about 2015). Receptor amplification or capture employed 5' RACE. TCRdb shows the sequencer as Illumina HiSeq 2500. A second PCR of roughly 7 to 11 cycles was performed with a sample-barcoded 5' primer and a J-beta primer mix. Through fastp at Q25 and MiXCR, TCRdb rebuilt clones from the public reads, retaining in-frame beta chains. All rows with the same CDR3 protein become a single entry with the most common DNA and genes. This sample comprises around 1,000,000 distinct CDR3 sequences, roughly 24% of them detected only once. Jointly, the top ten make up approximately 0.7% of the sample. These data were also filed under a second study, of T cells of mothers and their children.

The sample was blood. All receptors come from a girl aged 2-10 years in good health.

This chain joins TRBV28 and TRBJ1-1; possible D gene TRBD1, 5 bases. Germline CDR1 reads MDHEN; CDR2 reads SYDVKM. The CDR3 is 14 amino acids. V gave up 6 bases and J gave up 6 bases, with 17 bases separating them. The DNA for the CDR3 is TGTGCCAGCAGCTTCCTCACAGGAGGGGCTGAAGCTTTCTTT. Protein product: CASSFLTGGAEAFF.

The V and J genes are TRBV4-1 and TRBJ1-3; D gene ambiguous. CDR3 length: 16 amino acids. Trimming took 2 bases from V and 0 from J, leaving 11 bases between them. Germline V gene lookup returns CDR1 MGHRA and CDR2 YSYEKL. The CDR3 DNA follows: TGCGCCAGCAGCCAACCCGGACGGGGCTCTGGAAACACCATATATTTT. Residues: CASSQPGRGSGNTIYF.

The rearrangement joins TRBV12-3 or TRBV12-4 to TRBJ1-2, with D possibly matching TRBD1 (5 bases). Trimming took off 6 bases at V and 4 bases at J, with 15 bases between the two ends. CDR3 length equals 14 residues. CDR3 residues: CASRGLSHVYGYTF. The DNA for the CDR3 is TGTGCCAGCAGGGGACTTTCCCACGTCTATGGCTACACCTTC.

This clonotype was observed a few times. The chain joins TRBV7-9 to TRBJ2-5; TRBD2 agrees at 11 bases. CDR3 length equals 15 residues. Germline CDR1 SEHNR, CDR2 FQNEAQ (reference sequence). After removal of 4 bases from V and 2 bases from J, the junction contained 3 bases not matched to a gene. The CDR3 DNA is TGTGCCAGCAGCTCGGGACTAGCGGAACAAGAGACCCAGTACTTC. Translated, it gives CASSSGLAEQETQYF. The full variable domain, with the rest looked up from reference TRBV7-9 and TRBJ2-5, is DTGVSQNPRHKITKRGQNVTFRCDPISEHNRLYWYRQTLGQGPEFLTYFQNEAQLEKSRLLSDRFSAERPKGSFSTLEIQRTEQGDSAMYLCASSSGLAEQETQYFGPGTRLLVL.

J is TRBJ2-1 and V is TRBV12-3 or TRBV12-4; D is ambiguous. The J call is uncertain, as TRBJ2-7 better fits the DNA end. The CDR3 loop spans 15 amino acids. In DNA form, the CDR3 reads TGTGCCAGCAGTGGTCCGAACGTCCCTGCCTACGAGCAGTACTTC. This sequence encodes CASSGPNVPAYEQYF.

This clonotype was seen only a few times. The genes are TRBV28 and TRBJ2-6, with D perhaps matching TRBD2 (6 bases). Trimming took off 1 base at V and 0 bases at J, with 22 bases between the two ends. The CDR3 consists of 21 residues. Germline CDR1 reads MDHEN; CDR2 reads SYDVKM. The CDR3 region is CASSLYLHVPGEASGANVLTF. In DNA form, the CDR3 reads TGTGCCAGCAGTTTATATCTCCATGTTCCGGGAGAAGCCTCTGGGGCCAACGTCCTGACTTTC.

This clonotype was counted only a few times. The chain recombines TRBV7-3 with TRBJ2-5; 7 nucleotides align to TRBD2. The better agreement between TRBJ2-1 and the DNA end casts doubt on the J call. The CDR3 loop spans 14 amino acids. The germline V gene has CDR1 SGHTA and CDR2 FQGTGA. CDR3 nucleotide sequence: TGTGCCAGCAGCTTGACTAGCTATAGGAGTGAGCAGTTCTTC. Translated, it gives CASSLTSYRSEQFF.

The sample holds a few counts of this clonotype. The CDR3 sequence is CASSPGEEQYF. CDR3 coding DNA: TGTGCCAGCAGCCCGGGCGAGGAGCAGTACTTC. The chain uses TRBV7-9 and TRBJ2-5, with D uncertain. Germline CDR1 SEHNR, CDR2 FQNEAQ (reference sequence). The CDR3 extends over 11 amino acids. V was pared by 5 bases and J by 11 bases, with 12 bases between.

This clonotype was detected once. This chain joins TRBV20-1 and TRBJ2-7; D possibly corresponds to TRBD2 (6 bases). Germline V CDR1 and CDR2: DFQATT, SNEGSKA (reference sequence). The V and J ends lost 0 bases and 2 bases respectively, with 8 bases between them. This CDR3 comprises 13 residues. The CDR3 bases are TGCAGTGCTAGAGATTGGGAGGCCTACGAGCAGTACTTC. Translation gives CSARDWEAYEQYF.

This rearrangement joins TRBV5-6 to TRBJ2-5; the D is unclear. The DNA matches TRBJ2-1 better at its end, which makes the J call doubtful. Germline V CDR1 and CDR2: SGHDT, YYEEEE. The CDR3 consists of 15 residues. The CDR3 nucleotides are TGTGCCAGCAGCTTGGTCGGACGAGTTATTCATGAGCAGTTCTTC. It codes for CASSLVGRVIHEQFF.

This clonotype was seen repeatedly, ten times or more. This chain's CDR3 is CASSPIQGFTEAFF. In nucleotides, the CDR3 is TGTGCCAGCAGCCCCATCCAGGGCTTCACTGAAGCTTTCTTT. The V gene is TRBV7-2, the J gene TRBJ1-1; possible D gene TRBD1, 5 bases. The CDR3 is 14 amino acids. Germline lookup yields CDR1 SGHTA and CDR2 FQGNSA. V was trimmed by 5 bases and J by 4 bases, leaving 14 bases between them.

In its sample, this clonotype was seen a few times. J is TRBJ1-2 and V is TRBV12-3 or TRBV12-4; tentative D call: TRBD1 (6 bases). This CDR3 comprises 14 residues. The V gene lost 4 bases and the J gene lost 8 bases, with 17 bases spanning the gap. CDR3 loop: CASSSGHKERGYTF. CDR3 nucleotides: TGTGCCAGCAGTTCGGGACACAAAGAGAGGGGCTACACCTTC.

The chain employs TRBV11-2 and TRBJ2-1; 9 bases fit TRBD2. In germline, CDR1 is SGHAT, CDR2 FQNNGV. The J segment lost 2 bases and the V segment lost 1 base, leaving 3 bases of the junction unmatched. The CDR3 extends over 16 amino acids. The CDR3 DNA sequence: TGTGCCAGCAGCTTAGGGGCTAGCGGGACCTACAATGAGCAGTTCTTC. This translates into CASSLGASGTYNEQFF.

This clonotype was seen a few times. The chain has TRBV20-1 and TRBJ2-5; weak D call: TRBD2 (5 bases). The DNA end lines up better with TRBJ2-7; the J call may be wrong. CDR1 is DFQATT, CDR2 SNEGSKA, per germline (reference sequence). There are 13 residues in the CDR3. The CDR3 spells CSARDERFYEQYF. The CDR3 DNA reads TGCAGTGCTAGAGATGAGCGGTTCTACGAGCAGTACTTC.

The chain recombines TRBV5-5 with TRBJ2-5, with 7 bases aligning to TRBD2. The closer fit of TRBJ2-1 to the DNA end suggests the J call may be wrong. The CDR3 contains 13 residues. Germline V lookup: CDR1 SGHKS, CDR2 YYEKEE (reference sequence). The CDR3: CASRAWQERGQFF. DNA for the CDR3: TGTGCCAGCAGAGCTTGGCAAGAGCGGGGGCAGTTCTTC.

This clonotype has just a few counts. The rearrangement uses TRBV7-2 and TRBJ1-1; no definite D call. V dropped 1 base and J dropped 7 bases, with 19 bases sitting between them. This CDR3 has 16 residues. Per the germline V gene, CDR1 is SGHTA and CDR2 is FQGNSA. Here the CDR3 reads CASSLGDRYPVGEAFF. The CDR3 DNA reads as TGTGCCAGCAGCTTAGGAGATCGATATCCGGTAGGTGAAGCTTTCTTT. Full variable domain (rest looked up from reference TRBV7-2 and TRBJ1-1): GAGVSQSPSNKVTEKGKDVELRCDPISGHTALYWYRQSLGQGLEFLIYFQGNSAPDKSGLPSDRFSAERTGGSVSTLTIQRTQQEDSAVYLCASSLGDRYPVGEAFFGQGTRLTVV.

Only a few counts were recorded for this clonotype. The chain couples TRBV3-1 to TRBJ1-6; TRBD1 matches 7 bases. This CDR3 is 17 amino acids long. The J segment lost 0 bases and the V segment lost 4 bases, leaving 6 bases of the junction unmatched. Germline CDR1 and CDR2: LGHDT and YNNKEL (reference sequence). CDR3: CASSLGTVDSYNSPLHF. The CDR3 region has the DNA TGTGCCAGCAGCCTCGGGACAGTGGACTCCTATAATTCACCCCTCCACTTT.

The gene calls are TRBV11-3 and TRBJ2-7, with 7 bases that match TRBD2. The V gene end was trimmed by 5 bases and the J gene end by 3 bases; junction bases not matched to a gene: 7. This CDR3 comprises 14 residues. Germline CDR1 is SGHNT and CDR2 is YENEEA. The CDR3 sequence: CASSGGGTHYEQYF. CDR3 sequence (DNA): TGTGCCAGCAGCGGCGGGGGTACTCACTACGAGCAGTACTTC.

This clonotype was seen a few times. The rearrangement joins TRBV20-1 to TRBJ2-3, with 12 bases identical to TRBD2. Germline values: CDR1 DFQATT, CDR2 SNEGSKA (reference sequence). The CDR3 is made up of 14 amino acids. After removal of 5 bases from V and 0 bases from J, the junction contained 0 bases not matched to a gene. The CDR3 loop is CSALAGGSTDTQYF. The CDR3 DNA reads TGCAGTGCTCTAGCGGGGGGGAGCACAGATACGCAGTATTTT.

This clonotype has more than one count but fewer than ten. The chain uses TRBV29-1 and TRBJ2-5, with D tentatively TRBD2 (5 bases). Germline CDR1 is SQVTM and CDR2 is ANQGSEA. The CDR3 has 13 residues. V lost 3 bases and J lost 5, with 13 bases in between. CDR3 sequence (DNA): TGCAGCGTTGACTTCTCCTCTAGCGAGACCCAGTACTTC. Its protein product is CSVDFSSSETQYF.

V and J are TRBV7-3 and TRBJ2-3; D uncertain. Looked up from germline, CDR1 is SGHTA and CDR2 is FQGTGA. Deletions cut 1 base from V and 8 bases from J, with 16 bases between. This CDR3 contains 15 residues. Written as DNA, the CDR3 is TGTGCCAGCAGCTTAATGCCCCAGAACCCAGGTACGCAGTATTTT. As protein: CASSLMPQNPGTQYF.

The J gene is TRBJ2-5, the V gene TRBV10-3; 9 nucleotides agree with TRBD2. This CDR3 comprises 14 residues. Germline V gives CDR1 ENHRY, CDR2 SYGVKD. Trimming took 3 bases from V and 5 from J; bases not matched to a gene: 4. CDR3 in DNA: TGTGCCATCAGTGATTCTAGCGGGACTGAGACCCAGTACTTC. Its translation is CAISDSSGTETQYF.

This clonotype was picked up a small number of times. J is TRBJ1-4 and V is TRBV27; D gene uncertain. There are 14 residues in the CDR3. Germline values: CDR1 MNHEY, CDR2 SMNVEV (reference sequence). The V gene lost 9 bases and the J gene lost 8 bases, with 19 bases spanning the gap. This CDR3 is CASSPSRVGEKLFF. In DNA form, the CDR3 reads TGTGCCAGTTCTCCCTCGAGGGTCGGGGAAAAACTGTTTTTT. Looking up the rest from reference TRBV27 and TRBJ1-4 gives the full variable domain: EAQVTQNPRYLITVTGKKLTVTCSQNMNHEYMSWYRQDPGLGLRQIYYSMNVEVTDKGDVPEGYKVSRKEKRNFPLILESPSPNQTSLYFCASSPSRVGEKLFFGSGTQLSVL.

There are a few counts of this clonotype. The rearrangement joins TRBV2 to TRBJ2-3; D is ambiguous. From germline, CDR1 is SNHLY and CDR2 FYNNEI. The CDR3 has 13 residues. Trimming took off 5 bases at V and 6 bases at J, with 12 bases between the two ends. CDR3 DNA sequence: TGTGCCAGCAGTCCCTTCGACCGGGATACGCAGTATTTT. It encodes CASSPFDRDTQYF.

This clonotype was recorded many times. The chain uses TRBV3-1 and TRBJ2-5; D is possibly TRBD1 (5 bases). CDR1 and CDR2 (germline): LGHDT, YNNKEL (reference sequence). The CDR3 extends over 13 amino acids. V was clipped by 5 bases and J by 1 base, with 8 bases between them. The CDR3 spells CASSRQLQETQYF. CDR3 coding DNA: TGTGCCAGCAGCAGACAGCTCCAAGAGACCCAGTACTTC.